Below are 24 T cell receptor beta chains sequenced from a single sample in a study of cytomegalovirus exposure and HLA in healthy donors. The PCR ran on 60 Vbeta and 13 Jbeta primers. Produced via immunoSEQ multiplex PCR; TCRdb's table is partial and in-frame only. Of approximately 190,000 clones in the sample, around 82% were seen once. The sequenced material came from PBMCs. These TCRs come from a woman aged 30 to 39 in good health and CMV-seropositive.

The chain joins TRBV7-2 to TRBJ1-4; D is unresolved. Germline V gene data show CDR1 as SGHTA and CDR2 as FQGNSA. The V gene lost 0 bases and the J gene lost 8 bases, with 13 bases spanning the gap. CDR3 length equals 15 residues. CDR3 sequence: CASSLASGSGEKLFF. The CDR3 DNA reads TGTGCCAGCAGCTTAGCCAGCGGGTCTGGGGAAAAACTGTTTTTT.

This clone has a handful of counts. This chain links TRBV7-2 with TRBJ2-5; TRBD1 agrees at 9 bases. The CDR3 has 12 amino acids. V shed 5 bases and J 14 bases; nucleotides not matched to a gene: 9. The V gene's germline CDR1 is SGHTA and CDR2 FQGNSA. This chain's CDR3 is CASSPGQGLVYF. The CDR3 DNA reads as TGTGCCAGCAGCCCGGGACAGGGCTTGGTCTACTTC. Using reference TRBV7-2 and TRBJ2-5 for the parts outside the CDR3, the full variable domain is GAGVSQSPSNKVTEKGKDVELRCDPISGHTALYWYRQSLGQGLEFLIYFQGNSAPDKSGLPSDRFSAERTGGSVSTLTIQRTQQEDSAVYLCASSPGQGLVYFGPGTRLLVL.

CDR3 sequence reads: CASSRPSGSAPSTDTQYF. CDR3 bases: TGTGCCAGCAGCCGTCCTAGCGGGAGCGCCCCTAGCACAGATACGCAGTATTTT. The chain joins TRBV7-2 to TRBJ2-3; 10 nucleotides match TRBD2. Germline CDR1 is SGHTA and CDR2 is FQGNSA. J gave up 0 bases and V 5 bases, and 11 bases lay outside the gene matches. This CDR3 has 18 residues.

The J gene is TRBJ2-2, the V gene TRBV29-1; the D gene is possibly TRBD2 (6 bases). The CDR3 has 12 amino acids. V was clipped by 7 bases and J by 7 bases, with 13 bases between them. Germline lookup yields CDR1 SQVTM and CDR2 ANQGSEA. The CDR3 bases are TGCAGCGCTCCTTGGGGGGACGGGGAGCTGTTTTTT. The encoded protein is CSAPWGDGELFF.

This clone was recorded once. J is TRBJ2-3 and V is TRBV6-1, with TRBD2 matching 10 bases. CDR3 length: 15 residues. After removal of 3 bases from V and 4 bases from J, the junction contained 4 bases not matched to a gene. Germline lookup yields CDR1 MNHNS and CDR2 SASEGT. Here the CDR3 reads CASSELAGDSDTQYF. CDR3 sequence (DNA): TGTGCCAGCAGTGAGCTAGCGGGGGATTCAGATACGCAGTATTTT.

This clone was observed a handful of times. J is TRBJ2-5 and V is TRBV6-5; the D gene is possibly TRBD1 (6 bases). V was pared by 9 bases and J by 5 bases, with 22 bases between. Germline-derived CDR1 and CDR2 are MNHEY and SVGAGI. The CDR3 runs 15 residues. Written as DNA, the CDR3 is TGTGCCAGTCCACCAGGGGCAGGGATCGGGGAGACCCAGTACTTC. Translated: CASPPGAGIGETQYF.

The chain combines TRBV6-1 with TRBJ1-2; D unresolved. Germline-derived CDR1 and CDR2 are MNHNS and SASEGT. The CDR3 extends over 16 amino acids. The V end lost 0 bases, the J end lost 4 bases, and 15 bases lay between the germline ends. The CDR3 bases are TGTGCCAGCAGTGAAGCTTACCCGGTTTCGTTCTATGGCTACACCTTC. Translated: CASSEAYPVSFYGYTF.

This chain connects TRBV5-1 to TRBJ1-4; 9 bases are shared with TRBD1. The CDR3 loop spans 15 amino acids. Germline values: CDR1 SGHRS, CDR2 YFSETQ. The V gene end was trimmed by 0 bases and the J gene end by 8 bases; junction bases not matched to a gene: 5. CDR3 residues: CASSLGGQGREKLFF. The CDR3 region has the DNA TGCGCCAGCAGCTTGGGGGGACAGGGCAGGGAAAAACTGTTTTTT. The complete variable domain, with remaining parts taken from reference TRBV5-1 and TRBJ1-4, reads KAGVTQTPRYLIKTRGQQVTLSCSPISGHRSVSWYQQTPGQGLQFLFEYFSETQRNKGNFPGRFSGRQFSNSRSEMNVSTLELGDSALYLCASSLGGQGREKLFFGSGTQLSVL.

The chain couples TRBV6-1 to TRBJ1-4; D possibly corresponds to TRBD1 (6 bases). CDR1 is MNHNS and CDR2 is SASEGT in the germline V gene. Trimming pared 2 bases from V and 8 bases from J, leaving 15 bases between. This CDR3 contains 15 residues. CDR3 protein: CASSEFSVQGEKLFF. The CDR3 nucleotides are TGTGCCAGCAGTGAATTCTCTGTTCAGGGGGAAAAACTGTTTTTT.

This clone appeared a few times. V usage is TRBV13 and J usage is TRBJ2-7; 7 nucleotides align to TRBD2. Per the germline V gene, CDR1 is PRHDT and CDR2 is FYEKMQ (reference sequence). The CDR3 loop spans 15 amino acids. With 3 bases clipped from V and 3 bases from J, the junction kept 8 bases outside the gene matches. CDR3 amino acids: CASSLGAGTYYEQYF. The CDR3 DNA is TGTGCCAGCAGCTTGGGAGCGGGAACCTACTACGAGCAGTACTTC.

CDR3 DNA: TGTGCCAGCAGTCTCGGGACAGCAACTAATGAAAAACTGTTTTTT. The encoded protein is CASSLGTATNEKLFF. The chain uses TRBV28 and TRBJ1-4; 7 bases line up with TRBD1. The V segment lost 5 bases and the J segment 0 bases; nucleotides outside the gene matches: 3. The CDR3 has 15 amino acids. Germline assignment: CDR1 MDHEN and CDR2 SYDVKM.

This clone has just one count. The chain uses TRBV9 and TRBJ2-7, with 9 bases that match TRBD2. V was clipped by 4 bases and J by 2 bases; unmatched bases: 13. CDR3 length: 17 residues. Germline V lookup: CDR1 SGDLS, CDR2 YYNGEE. The CDR3 sequence: CASSPSRPSGITYEQYF. As DNA, the CDR3 is TGTGCCAGCAGCCCCAGTCGGCCTAGCGGGATTACCTACGAGCAGTACTTC.

This sequence joins TRBV5-1 and TRBJ1-3; D is undetermined. The germline V and J ends were trimmed by 4 bases and 4 bases, with 18 bases remaining between them. This CDR3 region has 16 residues. Germline CDR1 reads SGHRS; CDR2 reads YFSETQ. The CDR3 protein is CASSPGGRLGGNTIYF. CDR3 nucleotides: TGCGCCAGCAGCCCGGGAGGGCGGTTAGGCGGAAACACCATATATTTT.

CDR3 amino acids: CASSQDRASGMDEQFF. CDR3 coding DNA: TGCGCCAGCAGCCAAGATCGGGCTAGCGGGATGGATGAGCAGTTCTTC. This chain uses TRBV4-1 with TRBJ2-1, with 9 bases fitting TRBD2. The CDR3 sequence is 16 residues long. Germline assignment: CDR1 MGHRA and CDR2 YSYEKL. J was trimmed by 8 bases and V by 0 bases; bases with no gene match: 8.

The chain combines TRBV30 with TRBJ1-5; D uncertain. The CDR3 loop spans 13 amino acids. Germline CDR1 and CDR2: GTSNPN and SVGIG (reference sequence). V was clipped by 2 bases and J by 5 bases, with 10 bases between them. The CDR3 nucleotides read TGTGCCTGGAGTCTGGAGGGTGATCAGCCCCAGCATTTT. Protein sequence: CAWSLEGDQPQHF.

Worth noting for this clone: The junction differs from germline at one of its ends, possibly a read error. The chain combines TRBV2 with TRBJ1-1; 7 nucleotides line up with TRBD1. The CDR3 consists of 15 residues. CDR1 and CDR2 from the germline V gene are SNHLY and FYNNEI. The CDR3, as DNA: TGTGCCAGAAGTGACCCGGGACAGAGAGACACTGAAGCTTTCTTT. The encoded protein is CARSDPGQRDTEAFF.

The genes are TRBV9 and TRBJ2-5; tentative D call: TRBD1 (5 bases). V shed 3 bases and J shed 4 bases, with 10 bases lying between them. Germline V lookup: CDR1 SGDLS, CDR2 YYNGEE. The CDR3 runs 13 residues. CDR3 region: CASSAPGIETQYF. The CDR3 bases are TGTGCCAGCAGCGCGCCAGGGATAGAGACCCAGTACTTC. The full variable domain, completed using reference TRBV9 and TRBJ2-5, is DSGVTQTPKHLITATGQRVTLRCSPRSGDLSVYWYQQSLDQGLQFLIQYYNGEERAKGNILERFSAQQFPDLHSELNLSSLELGDSALYFCASSAPGIETQYFGPGTRLLVL.

The rearrangement links TRBV15 to TRBJ2-5; no clear D gene. The J call is in doubt because the DNA end fits TRBJ2-7 better. Per the germline V gene, CDR1 is LNHNV and CDR2 is YYDKDF (reference sequence). This CDR3 spans 13 amino acids. The CDR3: CATSDGDSYEQYF. CDR3 DNA: TGTGCCACCAGCGATGGAGACTCCTACGAGCAGTACTTC.

The chain employs TRBV19 and TRBJ1-4; D is ambiguous. Trimming removed 3 bases from V and 3 bases from J, with 8 bases in between. Germline CDR1 and CDR2: LNHDA and SQIVND (reference sequence). The length of the CDR3 is 14 residues. This chain's CDR3 is CASSIDLSNEKLFF. CDR3 DNA sequence: TGTGCCAGTAGTATTGATCTATCTAATGAAAAACTGTTTTTT.

This clone turned up a few times. In DNA form, the CDR3 reads TGTGCCAGCAGCTTAGCAGGGGGGCGGGAAGATACGCAGTATTTT. Encoded protein: CASSLAGGREDTQYF. The chain couples TRBV5-6 to TRBJ2-3; tentative D call: TRBD1 (7 bases). Trimming pared 2 bases from V and 5 bases from J, leaving 15 bases between. The CDR3 is 15 residues long. Germline lookup yields CDR1 SGHDT and CDR2 YYEEEE.

This rearrangement joins TRBV4-2 to TRBJ2-1, with 13 positions matching TRBD2. Germline V lookup: CDR1 LGHNA, CDR2 YNFKEQ. The ends lost 1 base at V and 0 bases at J; junction bases unmatched: 9. CDR3 length: 20 residues. CDR3: CASSQGGLAGPRSSYNEQFF. In DNA form, the CDR3 reads TGTGCCAGCAGCCAAGGGGGACTAGCGGGACCGCGGAGCTCCTACAATGAGCAGTTCTTC.

The chain recombines TRBV6-4 with TRBJ2-1; D gene unclear. There are 14 residues in the CDR3. Looked up from germline, CDR1 is MRHNA and CDR2 is SNTAGT. V was cut by 6 bases and J by 0 bases, with 9 bases left in between. The chain's CDR3 is CASRVESSYNEQFF. In nucleotides, the CDR3 is TGTGCCAGCAGAGTGGAGAGCTCCTACAATGAGCAGTTCTTC.

The chain joins TRBV19 to TRBJ2-1; possibly TRBD2 for D (5 bases). The ends were cut back, 3 bases at V and 8 bases at J, with 8 bases in the middle. This CDR3 is built from 12 residues. Per germline, CDR1 LNHDA and CDR2 SQIVND (reference sequence). The CDR3 DNA follows: TGTGCCAGTAGTATTGTCGGGGATGAGCAGTTCTTC. This gives the protein CASSIVGDEQFF.

V gene TRBV6-5 combines with J gene TRBJ1-1; 7 bases align to TRBD1. After removal of 4 bases from V and 1 base from J, the junction contained 6 bases not matched to a gene. Germline CDR1 reads MNHEY; CDR2 reads SVGAGI. The CDR3 consists of 15 residues. CDR3 amino acids: CASSSGQTANTEAFF. Here the CDR3 DNA reads TGTGCCAGCAGTTCGGGACAGACTGCGAACACTGAAGCTTTCTTT.